This TCR beta chain was sequenced for a study of blood T cells in healthy people across ages. The V end lost 4 bases, the J end lost 3 bases, and 16 bases lay between the germline ends. The CDR3 sequence is 15 residues long. From germline, CDR1 is DFQATT and CDR2 SNEGSKA (reference sequence). Combining a sample-barcoded 5' primer with a J-beta primer mix, a second PCR ran for about 7 to 11 cycles. TCRdb independently ran MiXCR on the 5' RACE reads; one entry per CDR3 protein. The table has roughly 680,000 distinct CDR3 sequences, roughly 49% seen once. This chain joins TRBV20-1 and TRBJ2-1; no reliable D call. The clonotype originates from a woman aged 60-75 years in good health. Source material: blood. CDR3 sequence (DNA): TGCAGTGCTACTATCGCGGACCCACTCTACAATGAGCAGTTCTTC. This sequence encodes CSATIADPLYNEQFF.